A single sample gave rise to the 32 T cell receptor beta chains below, sequenced in a study of beta chain features in type 1 diabetes. Sequenced material consisted of expressed TCRB transcripts (all of the isolated RNA was reverse transcribed). Assay: immunoSEQ multiplex PCR; the TCRdb copy retains only in-frame clones and omits some. The table lists fewer than 400,000 clones, 7% to 9% of them singletons. The sequenced material came from central memory CD4+ T cells from blood. Receptors were obtained from a woman younger than 35 in good health.

The rearrangement links TRBV27 to TRBJ2-7; 11 positions agree with TRBD1. The germline V gene encodes CDR1 MNHEY and CDR2 SMNVEV (reference sequence). The length of the CDR3 is 14 residues. The V segment lost 3 bases and the J segment 3 bases; nucleotides outside the gene matches: 1. The CDR3 loop is CASSFGTGGYEQYF. DNA for the CDR3: TGTGCCAGCAGTTTCGGGACAGGGGGCTACGAGCAGTACTTC.

This clone was recorded a few times. The rearrangement uses TRBV28 and TRBJ2-1; D gene ambiguous. Germline CDR1 MDHEN, CDR2 SYDVKM. The V gene lost 5 bases and the J gene lost 6 bases, with 14 bases spanning the gap. The CDR3 extends over 14 amino acids. CDR3 nucleotides: TGTGCCAGCAGTCCCCATAACGCCGGCAATGAGCAGTTCTTC. Its translation: CASSPHNAGNEQFF.

This clone was seen at least ten times. The rearrangement links TRBV28 to TRBJ2-1; 8 bases match TRBD1. Germline V gene sequence: CDR1 MDHEN, CDR2 SYDVKM. The CDR3 has 14 amino acids. Unmatched junction bases numbered 11, after V lost 6 bases and J lost 10 bases. CDR3 protein: CASRTGGSGREQFF. CDR3 nucleotide sequence: TGTGCCAGCAGAACAGGGGGATCCGGTAGAGAGCAGTTCTTC.

This clone was found a few times. J is TRBJ2-7 and V is TRBV7-3; 8 bases map to TRBD1. J lost 4 bases, V lost 1 base, and 6 bases had no gene match. The CDR3 has 15 amino acids. Germline V gives CDR1 SGHTA, CDR2 FQGTGA. The CDR3 loop reads CASSLSGQGVYEQYF. The CDR3 DNA is TGTGCCAGCAGCTTAAGTGGACAGGGAGTTTACGAGCAGTACTTC. The full variable domain, rest sourced from reference TRBV7-3 and TRBJ2-7, is GAGVSQTPSNKVTEKGKYVELRCDPISGHTALYWYRQSLGQGPEFLIYFQGTGAADDSGLPNDRFFAVRPEGSVSTLKIQRTERGDSAVYLCASSLSGQGVYEQYFGPGTRLTVT.

The chain employs TRBV2 and TRBJ2-3; maybe TRBD2 (6 bases). The V end lost 4 bases, the J end lost 4 bases, and 12 bases lay between the germline ends. Germline V lookup: CDR1 SNHLY, CDR2 FYNNEI. CDR3 size: 14 residues. The CDR3: CASSGNQRADTQYF. The CDR3 coding sequence is TGTGCCAGCAGTGGGAACCAGCGGGCAGATACGCAGTATTTT.

This clone was recorded a few times. This chain uses TRBV15 with TRBJ2-4; D is perhaps TRBD2 (6 bases). The V gene's germline CDR1 is LNHNV and CDR2 YYDKDF (reference sequence). The CDR3 has 17 residues. Trimming took off 0 bases at V and 1 base at J, with 13 bases between the two ends. The CDR3 DNA is TGTGCCACCAGCAGAGATCTTGGGACTGGGGCCAAAAACATTCAGTACTTC. Translating it yields CATSRDLGTGAKNIQYF.

CDR3 in amino acids: CASSLMDRYNEQFF. CDR3 coding DNA: TGTGCCAGCAGCTTAATGGACAGATACAATGAGCAGTTCTTC. The chain joins TRBV7-3 to TRBJ2-1, with TRBD1 as a possible D gene (6 bases). In germline, CDR1 is SGHTA, CDR2 FQGTGA. The CDR3 covers 14 residues. V lost 1 base, J lost 4 bases, and 8 bases lay in between.

This chain uses TRBV7-2 with TRBJ1-5; no clear D gene. V was trimmed by 5 bases and J by 4 bases, leaving 9 bases between them. CDR3 length equals 13 residues. Germline CDR1 is SGHTA and CDR2 is FQGNSA. CDR3 bases: TGTGCCAGCAGCGCCAACCGAAATCAGCCCCAGCATTTT. This translates into CASSANRNQPQHF.

This clone was picked up many times. The V gene is TRBV7-2, the J gene TRBJ1-5; 7 positions match TRBD1. Trimming removed 2 bases from V and 0 bases from J; junction bases left unmatched: 4. Germline CDR1 reads SGHTA; CDR2 reads FQGNSA. This CDR3 spans 16 amino acids. CDR3 amino acids: CASSLMGQYSNQPQHF. In DNA form, the CDR3 reads TGTGCCAGCAGCTTAATGGGACAGTATAGCAATCAGCCCCAGCATTTT.

This clone was found a few times. The chain links TRBV4-2 to TRBJ2-5; no clear D. With 8 bases removed from V and 1 base from J, the gap between germline ends came to 14 bases. Germline V gene data show CDR1 as LGHNA and CDR2 as YNFKEQ. The CDR3 spans 14 residues. The DNA for the CDR3 is TGTGCCAGCGCCCGACTGGCAGGCCAAGAGACCCAGTACTTC. It yields the protein CASARLAGQETQYF.

This clone was seen a handful of times. J is TRBJ2-5 and V is TRBV4-3, with D uncertain. The CDR3 covers 13 residues. Germline values: CDR1 LGHNA, CDR2 YSLEER. V was pared by 0 bases and J by 5 bases, with 7 bases between. CDR3 in amino acids: CASSQDNMETQYF. For the CDR3, the DNA is TGCGCCAGCAGCCAAGACAACATGGAGACCCAGTACTTC.

This clone was counted between two and nine times. One base away lies a much larger clone, so this may be a sequencing read error. The gene calls are TRBV28 and TRBJ1-1; D uncertain. Germline V lookup: CDR1 MDHEN, CDR2 SYDVKM. CDR3 size: 11 residues. V gave up 7 bases and J gave up 0 bases, with 3 bases separating them. The CDR3 DNA is TGTGCCAGCATCATGAACACTGAAGCTTTCTTT. Its translation: CASIMNTEAFF.

In its sample, this clone was seen a few times. The V and J genes are TRBV6-6 and TRBJ2-5; perhaps TRBD2 as D (6 bases). The germline V gene has CDR1 MNHNY and CDR2 SVGAGI (reference sequence). V shed 4 bases and J shed 1 base, with 10 bases lying between them. The CDR3 loop spans 14 amino acids. The CDR3 DNA reads TGTGCCAGCAGTTGGGGAGGACGCCAAGAGACCCAGTACTTC. Translation gives CASSWGGRQETQYF.

For this clone: This could be a read error, since a much larger clone is one nucleotide away. The same CDR3 also results from other DNA sequences found in this sample. This chain's CDR3 is CASGSYEQYF. The CDR3 region has the DNA TGTGCCAGCGGCTCCTACGAGCAGTACTTC. V usage is TRBV6-1 and J usage is TRBJ2-7; no clear D gene. The V end lost 8 bases, the J end lost 0 bases, and 2 bases lay between the germline ends. Germline-derived CDR1 and CDR2 are MNHNS and SASEGT. The CDR3 runs to 10 residues.

This chain links TRBV6-5 with TRBJ1-1, with D perhaps matching TRBD1 (6 bases). V was clipped by 6 bases and J by 2 bases, with 16 bases between them. Germline values: CDR1 MNHEY, CDR2 SVGAGI. CDR3 length: 15 residues. The CDR3 nucleotides read TGTGCCAGCAGGCGAACAGGGCTCTTCAACACTGAAGCTTTCTTT. Residues: CASRRTGLFNTEAFF.

This clone was found many times. Additional DNA sequences in this sample encode the identical CDR3. The chain uses TRBV28 and TRBJ2-1, with D perhaps matching TRBD1 (5 bases). The CDR3 contains 12 residues. The V and J ends lost 3 bases and 8 bases respectively, with 8 bases between them. Germline assignment: CDR1 MDHEN and CDR2 SYDVKM. CDR3 sequence: CASSLFRDEQFF. In DNA, the CDR3 is TGTGCCAGCAGTTTGTTCAGGGATGAGCAGTTCTTC.

The chain recombines TRBV7-6 with TRBJ2-1; D is uncertain. V was trimmed by 5 bases and J by 6 bases, leaving 8 bases between them. This CDR3 has 12 residues. CDR1 and CDR2 (germline): SGHVS, FNYEAQ. The CDR3 DNA follows: TGTGCCAGCAGCCGGAATGGCAATGAGCAGTTCTTC. It codes for CASSRNGNEQFF.

This clone was counted only a few times. V usage is TRBV5-1 and J usage is TRBJ2-5; D possibly corresponds to TRBD1 (5 bases). CDR3 length: 13 amino acids. Germline values: CDR1 SGHRS, CDR2 YFSETQ. V shed 3 bases and J shed 2 bases, with 8 bases lying between them. This CDR3 reads CASSSTGQETQYF. The CDR3 DNA follows: TGCGCCAGCAGCTCCACAGGACAAGAGACCCAGTACTTC. The whole variable domain, filled in from reference TRBV5-1 and TRBJ2-5, reads KAGVTQTPRYLIKTRGQQVTLSCSPISGHRSVSWYQQTPGQGLQFLFEYFSETQRNKGNFPGRFSGRQFSNSRSEMNVSTLELGDSALYLCASSSTGQETQYFGPGTRLLVL.

This clone was seen a few times. J is TRBJ2-1 and V is TRBV18; TRBD1 matches 8 bases. This CDR3 contains 17 residues. Germline values: CDR1 KGHSH, CDR2 LQKENI. Trimming removed 6 bases from V and 4 bases from J; junction bases left unmatched: 14. The CDR3 nucleotides are TGTGCCAGCTCGCTCGTACCTCCGGGACAGGTTTACAATGAGCAGTTCTTC. Its translation: CASSLVPPGQVYNEQFF.

Many counts were recorded for this clone. This rearrangement joins TRBV28 to TRBJ1-5; D unclear. The V end was cut by 3 bases, the J end by 2 bases, with 11 bases between. CDR3 size: 15 residues. Germline V gene lookup returns CDR1 MDHEN and CDR2 SYDVKM. This CDR3 is CASSFPGGGNQPQHF. CDR3 nucleotide sequence: TGTGCCAGCAGTTTTCCGGGCGGAGGCAATCAGCCCCAGCATTTT.

The rearrangement joins TRBV14 to TRBJ2-6, with unresolved D. The length of the CDR3 is 14 residues. V was pared by 5 bases and J by 1 base, with 6 bases between. Germline V lookup: CDR1 SGHDN, CDR2 FVKESK. The CDR3 is CASSVRSGANVLTF. The DNA for the CDR3 is TGTGCCAGCAGCGTGCGATCTGGGGCCAACGTCCTGACTTTC.

This clone was counted a few times. The genes are TRBV6-6 and TRBJ1-2; 12 nucleotides match TRBD1. Trimming removed 10 bases from V and 8 bases from J; junction bases left unmatched: 14. The V gene's germline CDR1 is MNHNY and CDR2 SVGAGI (reference sequence). The length of the CDR3 is 15 residues. The CDR3 here is CANRDIAGTGGGYTF. DNA for the CDR3: TGTGCCAACAGGGACATCGCCGGGACAGGGGGCGGCTACACCTTC.

This clone was counted only a few times. J is TRBJ2-2 and V is TRBV7-9; a weak D match, TRBD1 (5 bases). Per germline, CDR1 SEHNR and CDR2 FQNEAQ (reference sequence). This CDR3 has 14 amino acids. The V end was cut by 3 bases, the J end by 6 bases, with 11 bases between. CDR3 sequence (DNA): TGTGCCAGCAGCTTCACAGGTCTGGCCGGGGAGCTGTTTTTT. Its translation is CASSFTGLAGELFF.

V gene TRBV11-2 combines with J gene TRBJ2-1; 9 bases line up with TRBD2. This CDR3 has 15 amino acids. V lost 5 bases, J lost 6 bases, and 8 bases stayed unmatched. CDR1 SGHAT and CDR2 FQNNGV come from the germline V gene. The CDR3 region is CASSPGTSLFNEQFF. The CDR3 bases are TGTGCCAGCAGCCCAGGGACTAGCCTATTCAATGAGCAGTTCTTC.

This clone was seen at least ten times. The V gene is TRBV9, the J gene TRBJ2-1, with 7 bases matching TRBD2. The CDR3 has 16 residues. Germline loops: CDR1 SGDLS, CDR2 YYNGEE. V lost 4 bases to trimming and J lost 3 bases; unmatched junction nucleotides: 10. In nucleotides, the CDR3 is TGTGCCAGCAGCTTTAGAGGGGCGGGAGACTACAATGAGCAGTTCTTC. Protein product: CASSFRGAGDYNEQFF.

Only a few counts were recorded for this clone. The chain couples TRBV7-9 to TRBJ2-1; 7 bases are a match to TRBD2. Germline V lookup: CDR1 SEHNR, CDR2 FQNEAQ (reference sequence). This CDR3 is built from 14 residues. V lost 5 bases, J lost 10 bases, and 11 bases stayed unmatched. The CDR3, as DNA: TGTGCCAGCAGCCCCGGACTAGAACGTAAGGAGCAGTTCTTC. It yields the protein CASSPGLERKEQFF.

This clone was found a few times. The chain has TRBV15 and TRBJ1-1, with a tentative D call TRBD1 (5 bases). This CDR3 spans 15 amino acids. The V end was cut by 1 base, the J end by 4 bases, with 13 bases between. Germline-derived CDR1 and CDR2 are LNHNV and YYDKDF (reference sequence). CDR3 amino acids: CATSRGEGGGTEAFF. The CDR3 nucleotides are TGTGCCACCAGCAGAGGGGAGGGTGGGGGCACTGAAGCTTTCTTT.

This clone was recorded many times. The chain is built from TRBV19 and TRBJ2-3, with D unclear. Germline-derived CDR1 and CDR2 are LNHDA and SQIVND (reference sequence). Deletions cut 4 bases from V and 0 bases from J, with 2 bases between. This CDR3 spans 12 amino acids. CDR3 nucleotide sequence: TGTGCCAGTAGTAGGAGCACAGATACGCAGTATTTT. Residues: CASSRSTDTQYF.

The chain couples TRBV2 to TRBJ2-1; 7 bases map to TRBD2. V shed 6 bases and J 6 bases; nucleotides not matched to a gene: 14. Per germline, CDR1 SNHLY and CDR2 FYNNEI. The CDR3 has 16 amino acids. Written as DNA, the CDR3 is TGTGCCAGCAGGCCTCAACTAGCGAAGTCGAGCAATGAGCAGTTCTTC. It yields the protein CASRPQLAKSSNEQFF. The full variable domain, in which reference TRBV2 and TRBJ2-1 provide the parts outside the CDR3, is EPEVTQTPSHQVTQMGQEVILRCVPISNHLYFYWYRQILGQKVEFLVSFYNNEISEKSEIFDDQFSVERPDGSNFTLKIRSTKLEDSAMYFCASRPQLAKSSNEQFFGPGTRLTVL.

This clone has more than one count but fewer than ten. The chain joins TRBV14 to TRBJ2-2; 7 nucleotides agree with TRBD2. Trimming at V came to 4 bases and at J to 6 bases, leaving 14 bases not matched to a gene. This CDR3 spans 17 amino acids. Germline values: CDR1 SGHDN, CDR2 FVKESK. CDR3 in DNA: TGTGCCAGCAGCCTGAGACTGCACAGCGGGAATCCCGGGGAGCTGTTTTTT. Its protein product is CASSLRLHSGNPGELFF.

This clone was seen ten or more times. This sequence joins TRBV7-2 and TRBJ1-5; D gene ambiguous. Trimming shortened V by 6 bases and J by 13 bases, and 19 bases separated the two germline ends. CDR3 size: 13 residues. Per germline, CDR1 SGHTA and CDR2 FQGNSA. CDR3 in amino acids: CASSPDAQPGQHF. The CDR3 nucleotides read TGTGCCAGCAGTCCCGATGCGCAACCGGGACAGCATTTT.

In this sample, this clone turned up a few times. The chain is built from TRBV5-1 and TRBJ1-2; D gene uncertain. The CDR3 length is 11 residues. The V gene's germline CDR1 is SGHRS and CDR2 YFSETQ. V shed 4 bases and J shed 5 bases, with 6 bases lying between them. CDR3 DNA: TGCGCCAGCAGCGTTGGATATGGCTACACCTTC. It specifies CASSVGYGYTF.